Listed below are T cell receptor beta chains from one sample, sequenced in a study of T-cell memory formation after mild COVID-19. From the 5' RACE reads, TCRdb called clonotypes with MiXCR, one entry per CDR3 protein. Counted here are approximately 300,000 distinct CDR3 sequences, more than 15% occurring once; the ten biggest clones make up about a fifth. Material for sequencing was PBMCs or a T cell subset sorted from them (not recorded which). The origin of the receptors is a man between 18 and 29 years old who had mild COVID-19 (a few samples of this study predate the infection). Cell type and time point are not known. Both conserved end residues are part of each CDR3. The D gene is left open where the match is weak. Expanded clones get a size class; other rows say once, few or many, or leave the size out.

abundance	j_gene	d_gene	v_gene	CDR3nt	CDR3aa
NA	TRBJ2-7	NA	TRBV5-1	TGCGCCAGCAGCTATTTCGACAGAAACGAGCAGTACTTC	CASSYFDRNEQYF
few	TRBJ2-2	NA	TRBV4-1	TGCGCCAGCAGGCAGTCGAACACCGGGGAGCTGTTTTTT	CASRQSNTGELFF
many	TRBJ2-3	TRBD2	TRBV12-3/TRBV12-4	TGTGCCAGCAGTTTAGGACTAGCGGGCACAGATACGCAGTATTTT	CASSLGLAGTDTQYF
NA	TRBJ1-1	NA	TRBV5-1	TGCGCCAGCAGCGCCTGGGGACCGATGAACACTGAAGCTTTCTTT	CASSAWGPMNTEAFF
NA	TRBJ2-3	NA	TRBV12-3/TRBV12-4	TGTGCCAGCAGCCACCTTCGAGATACGCAGTATTTT	CASSHLRDTQYF
few	TRBJ1-5	NA	TRBV7-2	TGTGCCAGCAGCTCGCTGACAGCGGGTCGGCAGCCCCAGCATTTT	CASSSLTAGRQPQHF
NA	TRBJ2-3	TRBD1	TRBV6-5	TGTGCCAGCAGACTACAGGGGGCCGCAGATACGCAGTATTTT	CASRLQGAADTQYF
few	TRBJ2-2	TRBD1	TRBV20-1	TGCAGTGCCAAACCCCCCGGGACAGGGCGCACCGGGGAGCTGTTTTTT	CSAKPPGTGRTGELFF
NA	TRBJ1-2	TRBD1	TRBV5-1	TGCGCCAGCAGCCCGAGGACAGGGGGCTTTTTTTTGGGCTACACCTTC	CASSPRTGGFFLGYTF
NA	TRBJ2-4	TRBD1	TRBV12-3/TRBV12-4	TGTGCCAGCAGCCAGACAGGGTCGGACATTCAGTACTTC	CASSQTGSDIQYF
NA	TRBJ2-7	TRBD1	TRBV20-1	TGCAGTGCTACCCCCGGGGACAGCTTGGGCCAGTACTTC	CSATPGDSLGQYF
few	TRBJ1-3	NA	TRBV6-2/TRBV6-3	TGTGCCAGCAGTTACCCCCGGGCCGCGTCTGGAAACACCATATATTTT	CASSYPRAASGNTIYF
few	TRBJ1-3	NA	TRBV19	TGTGCCAGTAGTATCTTTGTGGGCTCGTCTGGAAACACCATATATTTT	CASSIFVGSSGNTIYF
many	TRBJ1-1	TRBD1	TRBV5-4	TGCGCCAGCAGCTTACAGGGGGTGAACACTGAAGCTTTCTTT	CASSLQGVNTEAFF
few	TRBJ2-1	TRBD2	TRBV11-2	TGTGCCAGCAGCCTCCTAGCGGGGGGGGCTAATGAGCAGTTCTTC	CASSLLAGGANEQFF
NA	TRBJ1-5	NA	TRBV4-1	TGCGCCAGCAGCCCATACGCGGGGGATGGCAATCAGCCCCAGCATTTT	CASSPYAGDGNQPQHF
NA	TRBJ2-2	NA	TRBV2	TGTGCCACCAGTCGCCCTGGACACCCGTCGGGGGAGCTGTTTTTT	CATSRPGHPSGELFF
few	TRBJ2-5	NA	TRBV7-9	TGTGCCAGCAGCTTCATATTCGGGGGACAAGAGACCCAGTACTTC	CASSFIFGGQETQYF
many	TRBJ1-2	NA	TRBV11-2	TGTGCCAGCAGAGACACATCCGGGACAACCTATGGCTACACCTTC	CASRDTSGTTYGYTF
NA	TRBJ1-1	NA	TRBV20-1	TGCAGTGCCGCCCCTCACGGGCCGGGGACTGAAGCTTTCTTT	CSAAPHGPGTEAFF
NA	TRBJ2-2	NA	TRBV24-1	TGTGCCACCAGTGATTCTCCGGGACGGGGACTCAACACCGGGGAGCTGTTTTTT	CATSDSPGRGLNTGELFF
NA	TRBJ1-5	NA	TRBV18	TGTGCCAGCTCACCCGGGGCCCATCAGCCCCAGCATTTT	CASSPGAHQPQHF
NA	TRBJ2-6	NA	TRBV11-2	TGTGCCAGCAGCTTTATCGCGTTAACTGGGGCCAACGTCCTGACTTTC	CASSFIALTGANVLTF
NA	TRBJ2-1	TRBD2	TRBV20-1	TGCAGTGCCCGGGGTTCAGCGGGGGGGACTGTTGAGCAGTTCTTC	CSARGSAGGTVEQFF
NA	TRBJ1-1	TRBD1	TRBV30	TGTGCCTGGAGACGGCTTGGGACAGGGGGTGGTGCTTTCTTT	CAWRRLGTGGGAFF
once	TRBJ1-1	NA	TRBV5-5	TGTGCCAGCAGCTCGGACGGAATAATGAACACTGAAGCTTTCTTT	CASSSDGIMNTEAFF
few	TRBJ2-1	NA	TRBV5-1	TGCGCCAGCAGCTTGGTGCCACAACAGAGGGGCAATGAGCAGTTCTTC	CASSLVPQQRGNEQFF
NA	TRBJ1-4	TRBD1	TRBV5-5	TGTGCCAGCAGCCAACAAACAGGGGACAATGAAAAACTGTTTTTT	CASSQQTGDNEKLFF
few	TRBJ1-2	TRBD1	TRBV25-1	TGTGCCAGCAGTGAACTACAGGGGGTGAGCTATGGCTACACCTTC	CASSELQGVSYGYTF
many	TRBJ2-5	TRBD2	TRBV6-5	TGTGCCAGCAGTCAGATAGCGGGAAAAAAGACCCAGTACTTC	CASSQIAGKKTQYF
NA	TRBJ2-3	NA	TRBV10-3	TGTGCCATCAGTGAGCCGCAGGGGGGGGGCACAGATACGCAGTATTTT	CAISEPQGGGTDTQYF
NA	TRBJ2-3	NA	TRBV4-3	TGCGCCAGCAGCCAAGGAGTATCCAGTGGGGGGTCAGATACGCAGTATTTT	CASSQGVSSGGSDTQYF
NA	TRBJ1-1	TRBD1	TRBV6-2/TRBV6-3	TGTGCCAGCACCTCAATGGGACAGTTGAACACTGAAGCTTTCTTT	CASTSMGQLNTEAFF
many	TRBJ2-5	TRBD2	TRBV6-1	TGTGCCAGCAGGAGGACTAGCGGGGGGGTTGTGGAGACCCAGTACTTC	CASRRTSGGVVETQYF
NA	TRBJ2-1	NA	TRBV13	TGTGCCAGCAGCCAAGCAGGGTTTGCCTACAATGAGCAGTTCTTC	CASSQAGFAYNEQFF
few	TRBJ2-5	NA	TRBV20-1	TGCAGTGCGCTGGACGACCAAGAGACCCAGTACTTC	CSALDDQETQYF
few	TRBJ1-1	NA	TRBV10-3	TGTGCCATCGCTATGGAGACTGAAGCTTTCTTT	CAIAMETEAFF
NA	TRBJ2-1	NA	TRBV9	TGTGCCAGCAGCGTAGCGGGTGGGTCCTACAATGAGCAGTTCTTC	CASSVAGGSYNEQFF
few	TRBJ2-2	TRBD1	TRBV6-4	TGTGCCAGCAGTGACGGGACAGGGGGCAACACCGGGGAGCTGTTTTTT	CASSDGTGGNTGELFF
few	TRBJ1-1	NA	TRBV5-1	TGCGCCAGCACCGGGACGGTGAACACTGAAGCTTTCTTT	CASTGTVNTEAFF
NA	TRBJ2-5	NA	TRBV6-2/TRBV6-3	TGTGCCAGCAGGACCCTCGGAGCGGTCCAAGAGACCCAGTACTTC	CASRTLGAVQETQYF
NA	TRBJ1-2	NA	TRBV12-3/TRBV12-4	TGTGCCAGCAGTTTCGCGTCGAACTACTTCGGACGCTATGGCTACACCTTC	CASSFASNYFGRYGYTF
NA	TRBJ1-6	TRBD1	TRBV20-1	TGCAGTGCTAGGTGGGACAGGGTCAGCTCCTATAATTCACCCCTCCACTTT	CSARWDRVSSYNSPLHF
few	TRBJ2-2	NA	TRBV28	TGTGCCACCTGCGCGGACCCGAACACCGGGGAGCTGTTTTTT	CATCADPNTGELFF
many	TRBJ2-5	NA	TRBV5-1	TGCGCCAGCAGCTTTTTGGGTAGCGGCGTAGAGACCCAGTACTTC	CASSFLGSGVETQYF
many	TRBJ2-1	TRBD2	TRBV5-1	TGCGCCAGCAGCTTGCTGCTAGCGGGGGGCAATGAGCAGTTCTTC	CASSLLLAGGNEQFF
few	TRBJ1-1	NA	TRBV2	TGTGCCACCTCACTGCGTCGGAACACTGAAGCTTTCTTT	CATSLRRNTEAFF
NA	TRBJ2-2	NA	TRBV6-5	TGTGCCAGCAGTTACTCTACAGGGAACACCGGGGAGCTGTTTTTT	CASSYSTGNTGELFF
few	TRBJ1-6	TRBD1	TRBV5-4	TGTGCCAGCAGCTTCACACAGGGGTCTGGGTCACCCCTCCACTTT	CASSFTQGSGSPLHF
NA	TRBJ2-5	NA	TRBV4-3	TGCGCCAGCAGCCAAGGTAGCCTGGAGACCCAGTACTTC	CASSQGSLETQYF
NA	TRBJ2-5	NA	TRBV5-1	TGCGCCAGCAGTCTCGTTGGGTCTTTACAAGAGACCCAGTACTTC	CASSLVGSLQETQYF
many	TRBJ1-1	NA	TRBV7-9	TGTGCCAGCAGGGACGTCTCCACTGAAGCTTTCTTT	CASRDVSTEAFF
NA	TRBJ1-1	NA	TRBV7-3	TGTGCCAGCAGCCAACGAGACAACACTGAAGCTTTCTTT	CASSQRDNTEAFF
NA	TRBJ1-1	TRBD1	TRBV7-9	TGTGCCAGCAGCTTTGTTCCGGGACAGGGAGTCGAAGCTTTCTTT	CASSFVPGQGVEAFF
NA	TRBJ2-3	NA	TRBV4-3	TGCGCCAGCCGGGGGGCCGGATCCGGGGAAGATACGCAGTATTTT	CASRGAGSGEDTQYF
NA	TRBJ2-3	NA	TRBV7-3	TGTGCCAGCAGCTTTGACAGCGCTAGCACAGATACGCAGTATTTT	CASSFDSASTDTQYF